These 14 T cell receptor beta chains share one sample of origin, sequenced in a study of shared clonotypes between healthy human individuals. Selected positively for CCR7 and CD45RO-negative, naive CD8 cells excluded terminally differentiated effector memory CD45RA+ cells. The repertoire was sequenced with immunoSEQ multiplex PCR; TCRdb's copy has only in-frame clones and lacks some. The sample shows more than 2 million clones, less than 95% of them seen only once. Sequenced material: naive CD8+ T cells sorted from blood. These receptors originate from a man aged 18 to 35 in good health.

CDR3 DNA sequence: TGTGCCAGTAGTTTGGGATGGGGGACTGAAGCTTTCTTT. Encoded protein: CASSLGWGTEAFF. The V gene is TRBV19, the J gene TRBJ1-1, with D possibly matching TRBD1 (5 bases). The germline V gene has CDR1 LNHDA and CDR2 SQIVND (reference sequence). The CDR3 loop spans 13 amino acids. Trimming cost V 5 bases and J 5 bases, with 12 bases left between them.

For this clone: Other DNA sequences in this sample translate to the same CDR3. J is TRBJ1-5 and V is TRBV5-1; D uncertain. The CDR3 covers 15 residues. V lost 0 bases to trimming and J lost 1 base, with 8 bases between them. Germline CDR1 reads SGHRS; CDR2 reads YFSETQ. CDR3 residues: CASSLEGNSNQPQHF. The DNA of the CDR3 is TGCGCCAGCAGCTTGGAGGGTAACAGCAATCAGCCCCAGCATTTT.

The chain combines TRBV5-1 with TRBJ1-1, with unresolved D. The CDR3 is made up of 12 amino acids. V gave up 3 bases and J gave up 7 bases, with 10 bases separating them. Germline values: CDR1 SGHRS, CDR2 YFSETQ. CDR3 DNA: TGCGCCAGCAGCTCGTCATACAGTGAAGCTTTCTTT. Protein product: CASSSSYSEAFF.

The chain employs TRBV6-6 and TRBJ1-3, with TRBD1 matching over 12 bases. CDR3 length: 15 residues. Per the germline V gene, CDR1 is MNHNY and CDR2 is SVGAGI (reference sequence). Trimming at V came to 8 bases and at J to 3 bases, leaving 5 bases not matched to a gene. CDR3: CASGDRGQDGNTIYF. The DNA of the CDR3 is TGTGCCAGCGGGGACAGGGGGCAAGATGGAAACACCATATATTTT.

This chain joins TRBV27 and TRBJ2-7; 8 bases align to TRBD1. CDR3 length: 14 amino acids. V shed 6 bases and J 3 bases; nucleotides not matched to a gene: 7. Germline CDR1 MNHEY, CDR2 SMNVEV (reference sequence). The CDR3 DNA reads as TGTGCCAGCAGCACCGACAGGGGTTTCTACGAGCAGTACTTC. This encodes CASSTDRGFYEQYF.

Concerning this clone: The junction and the germline gene differ at one end; a read error may be behind it. V and J are TRBV30 and TRBJ1-4, with a weak D call TRBD1 (5 bases). Looked up from germline, CDR1 is GTSNPN and CDR2 is SVGIG (reference sequence). The CDR3 length is 13 residues. CDR3 DNA sequence: TGTGCCAGGAGGGGAGGGCCAGCCGAAAAACTGTTTTTT. Its translation is CARRGGPAEKLFF.

The chain combines TRBV28 with TRBJ2-3, with D perhaps matching TRBD1 (6 bases). Trimming took off 3 bases at V and 0 bases at J, with 13 bases between the two ends. The CDR3 has 16 amino acids. CDR1 MDHEN and CDR2 SYDVKM come from the germline V gene. CDR3 in DNA: TGTGCCAGCAGTTTCCTCAGGGGCCCTAGCACAGATACGCAGTATTTT. This translates into CASSFLRGPSTDTQYF. Using reference TRBV28 and TRBJ2-3 for the parts outside the CDR3, the full variable domain is DVKVTQSSRYLVKRTGEKVFLECVQDMDHENMFWYRQDPGLGLRLIYFSYDVKMKEKGDIPEGYSVSREKKERFSLILESASTNQTSMYLCASSFLRGPSTDTQYFGPGTRLTVL.

This clone was detected once. The gene calls are TRBV27 and TRBJ1-4, with TRBD1 matching over 8 bases. V lost 1 base, J lost 2 bases, and 3 bases stayed unmatched. The CDR3 extends over 16 amino acids. Germline values: CDR1 MNHEY, CDR2 SMNVEV (reference sequence). The CDR3 loop is CASSLWTGTTNEKLFF. CDR3 coding DNA: TGTGCCAGCAGTTTATGGACAGGGACTACTAATGAAAAACTGTTTTTT.

The rearrangement joins TRBV11-2 to TRBJ2-7; 11 bases agree with TRBD2. Trimming took 1 base from V and 2 from J; bases not matched to a gene: 1. This CDR3 has 15 amino acids. The germline V gene has CDR1 SGHAT and CDR2 FQNNGV. The CDR3 loop is CASSLASGGTYEQYF. The CDR3 coding sequence is TGTGCCAGCAGCTTAGCTAGCGGGGGGACCTACGAGCAGTACTTC.

CDR3 loop: CASSQERGGLYEQYF. CDR3 DNA sequence: TGCGCCAGCAGCCAAGAACGCGGGGGTCTCTACGAGCAGTACTTC. The chain is built from TRBV4-3 and TRBJ2-7; 7 bases map to TRBD2. Germline CDR1 is LGHNA and CDR2 is YSLEER. This CDR3 region has 15 residues. The V gene end was trimmed by 0 bases and the J gene end by 3 bases; junction bases not matched to a gene: 5.

This clone was observed a single time. This chain uses TRBV28 with TRBJ1-1, with TRBD1 matching 8 bases. Trimming removed 7 bases from V and 0 bases from J; junction bases left unmatched: 19. In germline, CDR1 is MDHEN, CDR2 SYDVKM. The CDR3 is made up of 19 amino acids. CDR3 sequence: CASTQGQVAVAYLNTEAFF. CDR3 bases: TGTGCCAGCACCCAGGGACAGGTCGCTGTCGCTTATTTGAACACTGAAGCTTTCTTT.

With regard to this clone: Other DNA variants within this sample encode the same CDR3. This sequence joins TRBV7-9 and TRBJ2-7; 9 positions agree with TRBD1. The CDR3 length is 15 residues. Germline CDR1 and CDR2: SEHNR and FQNEAQ (reference sequence). The trim removed 1 base at V and 1 base at J, leaving 2 bases unmatched. The CDR3, as DNA: TGTGCCAGCAGCTTAGGACAGGGGGAATCCTACGAGCAGTACTTC. It specifies CASSLGQGESYEQYF. Full variable domain (outside the CDR3, taken from reference TRBV7-9 and TRBJ2-7): DTGVSQNPRHKITKRGQNVTFRCDPISEHNRLYWYRQTLGQGPEFLTYFQNEAQLEKSRLLSDRFSAERPKGSFSTLEIQRTEQGDSAMYLCASSLGQGESYEQYFGPGTRLTVT.

This clone showed up just once. The CDR3 DNA reads as TGTGCCAGCAGCTTAGACGCGGGCCCCGATAATTCACCCCTCCACTTT. Protein product: CASSLDAGPDNSPLHF. The rearrangement joins TRBV7-2 to TRBJ1-6, with D unclear. This CDR3 has 16 amino acids. Germline CDR1 reads SGHTA; CDR2 reads FQGNSA. The germline V and J ends were trimmed by 1 base and 5 bases, with 12 bases remaining between them.

The chain links TRBV6-6 to TRBJ1-6, with 7 bases that match TRBD1. The CDR3 is made up of 14 amino acids. J was trimmed by 4 bases and V by 6 bases; bases with no gene match: 3. The germline V gene has CDR1 MNHNY and CDR2 SVGAGI (reference sequence). Written as DNA, the CDR3 is TGTGCCAGCAGCCTGGACAGGTATAATTCACCCCTCCACTTT. Translating it yields CASSLDRYNSPLHF.